These 8 T cell receptor beta chains were all obtained from the same sample, sequenced in a study of shared clonotypes between healthy human individuals. Naivety among CD8 cells was defined by CD45RO negativity and positive CCR7 selection, thereby excluding terminally differentiated effector memory CD45RA+ cells. Libraries were prepared by immunoSEQ multiplex PCR; TCRdb keeps only in-frame clonotypes and omits some of them. This repertoire shows 550,000 to 600,000 clones, 98% found once; its top ten account for roughly 0.29%. Material for sequencing was naive CD8+ T cells sorted from blood. Receptor source: a man between 25 and 39 years old in good health.

In the case of this clone: In the same sample, other DNA sequences code for this CDR3. The V call is TRBV9, the J call TRBJ1-5; D remains unclear. The germline gives CDR1 SGDLS, CDR2 YYNGEE. V lost 4 bases and J 3 bases, leaving 11 bases between the germline ends. The CDR3 extends over 14 amino acids. The CDR3 coding sequence is TGTGCCAGCAGCCCCGGCGGGGTCAATCAGCCCCAGCATTTT. Its protein is CASSPGGVNQPQHF.

The V call is TRBV29-1, the J call TRBJ2-1; a possible D gene is TRBD1 (6 bases). CDR1 and CDR2 (germline): SQVTM, ANQGSEA. The ends were cut back, 2 bases at V and 7 bases at J, with 18 bases in the middle. The CDR3 length is 15 residues. CDR3 in amino acids: CSVERDTTLRNEQFF. Here the CDR3 DNA reads TGCAGCGTTGAAAGGGACACCACCCTACGGAATGAGCAGTTCTTC.

CDR3 in DNA: TGCGCCAGCAGCTTGTTTGCCCGAGGACAGAATAGCAATCAGCCCCAGCATTTT. It yields the protein CASSLFARGQNSNQPQHF. The genes are TRBV5-1 and TRBJ1-5; D possibly corresponds to TRBD1 (6 bases). Trimming took 1 base from V and 0 from J, leaving 17 bases between them. In germline, CDR1 is SGHRS, CDR2 YFSETQ. The CDR3 is made up of 18 amino acids.

The rearrangement joins TRBV4-3 to TRBJ2-7; a weak D match, TRBD2 (6 bases). The CDR3 is 15 residues long. V was trimmed by 1 base and J by 3 bases, leaving 13 bases between them. Germline-derived CDR1 and CDR2 are LGHNA and YSLEER. CDR3 region: CASSQGLVGSYEQYF. The CDR3 DNA reads as TGCGCCAGCAGCCAAGGACTAGTGGGGAGCTACGAGCAGTACTTC.

The chain uses TRBV28 and TRBJ1-2; D not certain. Germline V gives CDR1 MDHEN, CDR2 SYDVKM. The CDR3 extends over 12 amino acids. With 5 bases removed from V and 4 bases from J, the gap between germline ends came to 8 bases. The CDR3 protein is CASSRRLYGYTF. For the CDR3, the DNA is TGTGCCAGCAGTCGACGACTCTATGGCTACACCTTC.

The chain uses TRBV29-1 and TRBJ2-7; D possibly uses TRBD1 or TRBD2 (5 bases each). The CDR3 sequence is 13 residues long. The germline CDR1 and CDR2 sequences are SQVTM and ANQGSEA. The V gene lost 7 bases and the J gene lost 0 bases, with 13 bases spanning the gap. The CDR3 DNA reads TGCAGCGCCCGCCGGGACCTCTCCTACGAGCAGTACTTC. This codes for CSARRDLSYEQYF.

The rearrangement joins TRBV7-3 to TRBJ2-1, with D unclear. Trimming stripped 1 base from V and 8 bases from J, with 15 bases between. From germline, CDR1 is SGHTA and CDR2 FQGTGA. CDR3 size: 15 residues. The CDR3 spells CASSLKATGLDEQFF. The CDR3 DNA reads as TGTGCCAGCAGCTTAAAAGCGACGGGCCTCGATGAGCAGTTCTTC. Full variable domain (missing parts from reference TRBV7-3 and TRBJ2-1): GAGVSQTPSNKVTEKGKYVELRCDPISGHTALYWYRQSLGQGPEFLIYFQGTGAADDSGLPNDRFFAVRPEGSVSTLKIQRTERGDSAVYLCASSLKATGLDEQFFGPGTRLTVL.

The V and J genes are TRBV27 and TRBJ2-7; no reliable D call. V lost 7 bases, J lost 4 bases, and 14 bases lay in between. This CDR3 spans 13 amino acids. Germline CDR1 reads MNHEY; CDR2 reads SMNVEV (reference sequence). CDR3 region: CASTFGPSYEQYF. The DNA of the CDR3 is TGTGCCAGCACATTTGGCCCTTCTTACGAGCAGTACTTC.